This T cell receptor beta chain derives from a study of blood T cells in healthy people across ages. Samples each yielded at least 5 micrograms of total RNA. Together with a sample-barcoded 5' primer, a J-beta primer mix was included in a second PCR lasting roughly 6 to 12 cycles. In TCRdb, the 5' RACE reads were re-called with MiXCR into one record per CDR3 protein. The sample lists around 670,000 distinct CDR3 sequences, approximately 30% occurring once. The germline V and J ends were trimmed by 5 bases and 0 bases, with 19 bases remaining between them. The CDR3 is made up of 18 amino acids. Germline V gene sequence: CDR1 SGHAT, CDR2 FQDESV (reference sequence). This clonotype appeared a few times. Its target is not known. Study observations and caveats: While age rose, TCR beta diversity per million T cells dropped in a roughly linear way.

The V gene is TRBV11-1, the J gene TRBJ1-4; D uncertain. The origin of this receptor is a woman aged 80 or older in good health. Sequenced material: blood. This CDR3 reads CASSTRRANFATNEKLFF. The DNA of the CDR3 is TGTGCCAGCAGCACCCGACGGGCCAACTTTGCAACTAATGAAAAACTGTTTTTT. Combining the CDR3 with reference TRBV11-1 and TRBJ1-4 gives the whole variable domain EAEVAQSPRYKITEKSQAVAFWCDPISGHATLYWYRQILGQGPELLVQFQDESVVDDSQLPKDRFSAERLKGVDSTLKIQPAELGDSAMYLCASSTRRANFATNEKLFFGSGTQLSVL.